These 25 T cell receptor beta chains were all obtained from the same sample, sequenced in a study of Graves' ophthalmopathy and Graves' hyperthyroidism (dated 2018 in TCRdb). The sequencer listed for this sample is Illumina HiSeq 2000. For repertoire sequencing, TCR beta CDR3 regions were amplified from RNA transcripts. A first-round RT-PCR used HTBI primers with the Qiagen OneStep RT-PCR kit, followed by a second-round multiplex PCR, size selection and purification. The raw public data were reprocessed by TCRdb itself: fastp quality trimming at Q25, MiXCR clonotype calling, in-frame beta chains only. Entries that share a CDR3 protein sequence are merged under the most common genes and DNA. The sample yields about 700,000 distinct CDR3 sequences; about 40% were counted once. The ten biggest clones cover over 2.5% of the sample. Specimen: peripheral blood. These receptors all stem from an adult man with Graves' ophthalmopathy.

The sample holds many counts of this clonotype. The chain uses TRBV6-6 and TRBJ1-5, with TRBD1 as a possible D gene (5 bases). The germline V gene has CDR1 MNHNY and CDR2 SVGAGI (reference sequence). The V gene lost 2 bases and the J gene lost 4 bases, with 12 bases spanning the gap. CDR3 length: 15 residues. CDR3 amino acids: CASSYIRDENQPQHF. Here the CDR3 DNA reads TGTGCCAGCAGTTACATCAGGGATGAGAATCAGCCCCAGCATTTT.

This clonotype has ten or more counts. The chain uses TRBV6-5 and TRBJ1-6, with 7 positions matching TRBD1. From germline, CDR1 is MNHEY and CDR2 SVGAGI. The CDR3 extends over 15 amino acids. V lost 5 bases to trimming and J lost 5 bases; unmatched junction nucleotides: 6. CDR3 amino acids: CASSGGTANNSPLHF. CDR3 in DNA: TGTGCCAGCAGTGGCGGGACAGCCAATAATTCACCCCTCCACTTT.

A note on this clonotype: One base away lies a much larger clone, so this may be a sequencing read error. The chain is built from TRBV5-1 and TRBJ1-5, with a possible D match to TRBD1 (5 bases). The CDR3 consists of 15 residues. Germline assignment: CDR1 SGHRS and CDR2 YFSETQ. Trimming shortened V by 2 bases and J by 3 bases, and 12 bases separated the two germline ends. In DNA form, the CDR3 reads TGCGCCAGCAGCTTAGGCGGGACCAACAATCAGCCCCAGCATTTT. It translates to CASSLGGTNNQPQHF.

This clonotype was recorded a few times. The chain links TRBV12-3 or TRBV12-4 to TRBJ2-6; 7 bases agree with TRBD2. The CDR3 is 18 amino acids. The junction had 12 bases not matched to a gene; V was cut back by 3 bases and J by 4 bases. The CDR3 reads CASSFKWEGLAGANVLTF. The CDR3 region has the DNA TGTGCCAGCAGTTTTAAGTGGGAGGGGCTTGCCGGGGCCAACGTCCTGACTTTC.

This clonotype was seen at least ten times. V is TRBV12-3 or TRBV12-4 and J is TRBJ1-4; D is perhaps TRBD1 (5 bases). The ends were cut back, 6 bases at V and 6 bases at J, with 11 bases in the middle. The CDR3 is 13 residues long. The CDR3 is CASRGRTDEKLFF. The CDR3 DNA follows: TGTGCCAGCAGGGGACGGACTGATGAAAAACTGTTTTTT.

This clonotype has a handful of counts. A single base separates this from a much larger clone, so it may be a read error. This sequence joins TRBV19 and TRBJ1-4; no firm D call. In germline, CDR1 is LNHDA, CDR2 SQIVND (reference sequence). The CDR3 runs to 15 residues. The CDR3 sequence is CANSIDGDRDEKLFF. CDR3 nucleotide sequence: TGTGCCAATAGTATAGACGGGGATCGCGATGAAAAACTGTTTTTT.

Of note for this clonotype: A much more abundant neighbour one base away suggests this may be a read error. Without the conserved terminal phenylalanine or tryptophan, this CDR3 likely stems from a read error. V usage is TRBV2 and J usage is TRBJ1-6; 9 nucleotides line up with TRBD1. Per the germline V gene, CDR1 is SNHLY and CDR2 is FYNNEI. The CDR3 totals 14 residues. V was pared by 6 bases and J by 9 bases, with 6 bases of the junction left unmatched. CDR3 bases: TGTGCCAGCAGGGAACAGGGGGCGGGTTCACCCCTCCACCTT. Its protein product is CASREQGAGSPLHL.

The table lists this clonotype with a few counts. The genes are TRBV5-4 and TRBJ1-2; a weak D match, TRBD1 (5 bases). The CDR3 sequence is 16 residues long. Germline values: CDR1 SGHNT, CDR2 YYREEE (reference sequence). Between the trimmed V and J ends, which lost 0 bases and 4 bases, there was a span of 16 bases. CDR3 protein: CASSLDGGVYGYGYTF. As DNA, the CDR3 is TGTGCCAGCAGCTTGGATGGGGGGGTCTATGGCTATGGCTACACCTTC.

This clonotype appeared once. Compared with germline, one end of the junction differs, possibly owing to a read error. CDR3 region: CASSYSKGTQETQYF. The CDR3 DNA sequence: TGTGCCAGCAGTTACTCGAAGGGGACCCAGGAGACCCAGTACTTC. This chain joins TRBV10-3 and TRBJ2-5; either TRBD1 or TRBD2 may fit D (5 bases each). The CDR3 is made up of 15 amino acids. Germline V gene data show CDR1 as ENHRY and CDR2 as SYGVKD.

CDR3 in DNA: TGTGCCAGCAGTGAATGGGGGGTCGGGACAGGGGACAAAAAACTGTTTTTT. Translated, it gives CASSEWGVGTGDKKLFF. The chain employs TRBV25-1 and TRBJ1-4, with 10 bases matching TRBD1. Per the germline V gene, CDR1 is MGHDK and CDR2 is SYGVNS. V was pared by 1 base and J by 9 bases, with 11 bases of the junction left unmatched. The CDR3 extends over 17 amino acids.

Points on this clonotype: A much more abundant neighbour one base away suggests this may be a read error. The conserved final phenylalanine or tryptophan is absent from the CDR3, which likely points to a read error. This chain connects TRBV2 to TRBJ2-3; no definite D call. CDR3 length: 15 amino acids. V was pared by 4 bases and J by 11 bases, with 22 bases between. Germline CDR1 reads SNHLY; CDR2 reads FYNNEI. CDR3 bases: TGTGCCAGCAGTGCCGCCGGGCCCGCCGCGAGTATGCAGTATGTT. Amino acid sequence: CASSAAGPAASMQYV.

Comment on this clonotype: The junction does not match germline at one end; this may be a read error. The chain uses TRBV6-1 and TRBJ2-5; 7 nucleotides line up with TRBD1. The length of the CDR3 is 16 residues. The germline V gene has CDR1 MNHNS and CDR2 SASEGT. Here the CDR3 DNA reads TGTGCCAGCAGTGTAATATTAACAGGGGCCCAAGAGTCCCAGTACTTC. Its translation is CASSVILTGAQESQYF.

This clonotype has more than one count but fewer than ten. The chain couples TRBV11-2 to TRBJ2-7; TRBD1 aligns across 10 bases. The CDR3 runs to 15 residues. CDR1 SGHAT and CDR2 FQNNGV come from the germline V gene. The junction had 7 bases not matched to a gene; V was cut back by 5 bases and J by 3 bases. Here the CDR3 DNA reads TGTGCCAGCAGCGATCCCGGGGACAGGGGCTACGAGCAGTACTTC. Protein sequence: CASSDPGDRGYEQYF.

This clonotype was seen a few times. The rearrangement joins TRBV30 to TRBJ1-6, with TRBD1 identical over 10 bases. Losses at the gene ends were 8 bases for V and 7 bases for J; bases not matched to a gene: 5. Per germline, CDR1 GTSNPN and CDR2 SVGIG (reference sequence). The CDR3 covers 13 residues. The CDR3 loop reads CAATGGGNSPLHF. The CDR3 DNA is TGTGCCGCGACAGGGGGCGGGAATTCACCCCTCCACTTT. The whole variable domain, remainder taken from reference TRBV30 and TRBJ1-6, is SQTIHQWPATLVQPVGSPLSLECTVEGTSNPNLYWYRQAAGRGLQLLFYSVGIGQISSEVPQNLSASRPQDRQFILSSKKLLLSDSGFYLCAATGGGNSPLHFGNGTRLTVT.

Many counts were recorded for this clonotype. The chain joins TRBV9 to TRBJ2-5; D remains unclear. The germline V and J ends were trimmed by 0 bases and 7 bases, with 13 bases remaining between them. Germline V CDR1 and CDR2: SGDLS, YYNGEE. This CDR3 comprises 14 residues. CDR3 DNA: TGTGCCAGCAGCGTAGGGGCGGACCTAGGGACCCAGTACTTC. It yields the protein CASSVGADLGTQYF.

This clonotype was counted only a few times. The genes are TRBV2 and TRBJ1-2; 9 bases are a match to TRBD1. Looked up from germline, CDR1 is SNHLY and CDR2 is FYNNEI. This CDR3 has 15 amino acids. J gave up 3 bases and V 5 bases, and 7 bases lay outside the gene matches. CDR3 bases: TGTGCCAGCAGTTCATGGGACAGGGACCACTATGGCTACACCTTC. Its protein product is CASSSWDRDHYGYTF.

Comments on this clonotype: One end of the junction fails to match germline, which may point to a read error. The genes are TRBV29-1 and TRBJ1-1; D gene unclear. The germline gives CDR1 SQVTM, CDR2 ANQGSEA. The CDR3 totals 12 residues. Written as DNA, the CDR3 is TGTGCCAGCACTTTTGACTCCACTGAAGCTTTCTTT. Its translation: CASTFDSTEAFF.

This clonotype has only a few counts. V usage is TRBV9 and J usage is TRBJ2-1, with D uncertain. Germline V lookup: CDR1 SGDLS, CDR2 YYNGEE. The CDR3 covers 12 residues. Trimming took 3 bases from V and 6 from J, leaving 7 bases between them. The CDR3 DNA reads as TGTGCCAGCAGCGCCCAAGGCAATGAGCAGTTCTTC. It specifies CASSAQGNEQFF.

The chain joins TRBV29-1 to TRBJ2-7; no reliable D call. The CDR3 totals 12 residues. CDR1 SQVTM and CDR2 ANQGSEA come from the germline V gene. The CDR3: CSRVGPPYEQYF. The CDR3 nucleotides read TGCAGTCGGGTGGGCCCCCCCTACGAGCAGTACTTC.

The chain carries TRBV19 and TRBJ1-5; no clear D. The J call could be wrong; TRBJ2-3 is a better fit for the DNA end. CDR3 size: 12 residues. Germline V lookup: CDR1 LNHDA, CDR2 SQIVND (reference sequence). In DNA, the CDR3 is TGTGCCAGTAGTAATCCGGGAGATACGCAGTATTTT. Protein product: CASSNPGDTQYF.

The CDR3 DNA reads as TGTGCCATCAGCAGCCAGGGACAGGGCACTGAAAAACTGTTTTTT. Translation gives CAISSQGQGTEKLFF. The chain joins TRBV10-3 to TRBJ1-4; 9 bases fit TRBD1. This CDR3 comprises 15 residues. J gave up 7 bases and V 6 bases, and 9 bases lay outside the gene matches. The V gene's germline CDR1 is ENHRY and CDR2 SYGVKD.

To note about this clonotype: Possible read error: a much larger clone is one base away. The V gene is TRBV7-2, the J gene TRBJ2-5, with 9 bases matching TRBD1. V dropped 5 bases and J dropped 4; count of bases not matched to a gene: 5. The CDR3 loop spans 14 amino acids. Germline assignment: CDR1 SGHTA and CDR2 FQGNSA. The CDR3 bases are TGTGCCAGCAGCCGGGGACAGGGAATAGAGACCCAGTACTTC. It encodes CASSRGQGIETQYF.

The chain joins TRBV25-1 to TRBJ2-3; 9 bases match TRBD2. The CDR3 loop spans 17 amino acids. The trim removed 3 bases at V and 2 bases at J, leaving 9 bases unmatched. Germline CDR1 MGHDK, CDR2 SYGVNS. The CDR3, as DNA: TGTGCCAGCAGTGATTCTTCGACTAGCGGAGTCACAGATACGCAGTATTTT. This sequence encodes CASSDSSTSGVTDTQYF. Supplemented by reference TRBV25-1 and TRBJ2-3, the full variable domain reads EADIYQTPRYLVIGTGKKITLECSQTMGHDKMYWYQQDPGMELHLIHYSYGVNSTEKGDLSSESTVSRIRTEHFPLTLESARPSHTSQYLCASSDSSTSGVTDTQYFGPGTRLTVL.

This clonotype was recorded at least ten times. This chain links TRBV20-1 with TRBJ1-4; 8 bases agree with TRBD1. This CDR3 spans 15 amino acids. CDR1 is DFQATT, CDR2 SNEGSKA, per germline (reference sequence). The trim removed 6 bases at V and 0 bases at J, leaving 6 bases unmatched. CDR3 in DNA: TGCAGTGCGAGGGGACAGGCGTCAACTAATGAAAAACTGTTTTTT. Translating gives CSARGQASTNEKLFF.

Remarks on this clonotype: One junction end does not reproduce the germline sequence, and a read error may be involved. V and J are TRBV7-4 and TRBJ1-2; D is possibly TRBD1 (6 bases). This CDR3 is 15 amino acids long. CDR1 is SGHVT and CDR2 is SQSDAQ in the germline V gene. DNA for the CDR3: TGTGCCAGCAGCATAGCCCCTGGACAGTCCTATGGCTACACCTTC. This gives the protein CASSIAPGQSYGYTF.